The next 3 T cell receptor beta chains were all read from a single sample in a study of cytomegalovirus exposure and HLA in healthy donors. The PCR contained 60 Vbeta and 13 Jbeta primers. TCRdb's table, derived via immunoSEQ multiplex PCR, lists solely in-frame clones and lacks some. The table lists more than 100,000 clones, about 73% of them singletons. Sequencing was carried out using PBMCs. These receptors were collected from a woman under 40 in good health and CMV-seropositive.

This rearrangement joins TRBV6-1 to TRBJ1-2; 8 nucleotides match TRBD1. CDR3 size: 14 residues. The V segment lost 6 bases and the J segment 7 bases; nucleotides outside the gene matches: 10. The germline V gene has CDR1 MNHNS and CDR2 SASEGT. CDR3 sequence reads: CASSLRGQMGGYTF. CDR3 in DNA: TGTGCCAGCAGCCTCAGGGGGCAAATGGGTGGCTACACCTTC.

As for this clone: Mismatch with germline at one junction end may stem from a read error. This chain links TRBV28 with TRBJ2-1; 7 bases line up with TRBD2. There are 11 residues in the CDR3. Germline V gene lookup returns CDR1 MDHEN and CDR2 SYDVKM. CDR3 sequence reads: CASSQTSRGVF. The CDR3 nucleotides read TGTGCCAGCAGTCAGACTAGCAGAGGAGTCTTC.

Only a few counts were recorded for this clone. The chain has TRBV27 and TRBJ2-1; TRBD2 matches 10 bases. The CDR3 consists of 14 residues. V shed 5 bases and J 9 bases; nucleotides not matched to a gene: 7. Germline CDR1 reads MNHEY; CDR2 reads SMNVEV (reference sequence). This CDR3 is CASSTGTSVSEQFF. DNA for the CDR3: TGTGCCAGCAGTACCGGGACTAGCGTCAGTGAGCAGTTCTTC.